This note documents a single T cell receptor (beta chain) sequence. This clonotype has a count of ten or more. Its antigen is not yet known. Base-call qualities are not available, and no considerably larger clone is one nucleotide away. The sample was run on an Illumina HiSeq 2500. Quantitative 5'-RACE with molecular barcodes was the method used to prepare the TCR beta libraries. Under the source paper's analysis protocol: Disease-linked TCR variants were identified with a new computational method built on a probabilistic model of VDJ rearrangement. The public reads were quality trimmed at Q25 with fastp and then assembled into clones with MiXCR by TCRdb, keeping productive beta chains. Each entry merges the rows of one CDR3 protein and shows their most common DNA and genes. Here the V and J calls rest on TCRdb's processing, not on the authors' analysis. The table for this sample lists some 240,000 distinct CDR3 sequences; 15% to 20% of them were counted only once. The ten largest make up around 30% of the sample.

This sample is part of a study of CD8 T cells in ankylosing spondylitis (TCRdb year 2017). Describing the broader study: The study set out to find disease-linked TCR variants by profiling T cell receptor beta repertoires in ankylosing spondylitis patients and healthy donors. In total, the full study cohort was made up of some 110 healthy donors and some 26 ankylosing spondylitis patients. Peripheral blood was sampled, and synovial fluid was additionally collected from ankylosing spondylitis patients.

From the germline V gene, CDR1 is SQVTM and CDR2 is ANQGSEA. The CDR3 spans 13 residues, from the cysteine through the phenylalanine. CDR3 DNA only is kept here, 39 bases in frame from base 1. Here V drops 6 bases and J drops 8 bases, and the junction holds 9 bases not matched to any gene. The research as a whole found: Blood from ankylosing spondylitis patients appeared to be characterized by a TCR beta motif made up of seven or eight highly homologous amino acid variants. A CD8+ phenotype was shown by the disease-linked clones, which were found at relatively low frequencies in peripheral blood. Some of the motif variants had been reported before in the synovial fluid and blood of reactive arthritis patients, a finding that suggests common disease-initiation mechanisms. The disease-linked clones were reported as significantly enriched in matched synovial fluid samples from ankylosing spondylitis patients.

The specimen sequenced was blood, either unsorted or a sorted T cell fraction (not recorded which). Rearrangement joined TRBV29-1 to TRBJ2-1; TRBD2 agrees with 8 junctional bases. This clonotype was sampled from a male donor with ankylosing spondylitis or in good health (not recorded which). The CDR3: CSVPAGEGDEQFF. The DNA sequence is given as TGCAGCGTCCCAGCGGGGGAGGGCGATGAGCAGTTCTTC.